The 17 T cell receptor beta chains given below trace back to one sample, sequenced in a study of blood T cells in healthy people across ages. Together with a sample-barcoded 5' primer, a J-beta primer mix was included in a second PCR lasting about 7 to 11 cycles. TCRdb recomputed calls from the 5' RACE reads with MiXCR, one row per CDR3 protein. Of approximately 900,000 distinct CDR3 sequences listed, 25% to 30% are singletons. The same sample was also studied in work on T cells of mothers and their children.

What was sequenced was blood. The receptors were sampled from a woman in her 40s in good health.

This clonotype was recorded a few times. One end of the junction is discordant with germline, which a read error may explain. The chain has TRBV15 and TRBJ1-6, with D possibly matching TRBD1 (6 bases). CDR1 is LNHNV, CDR2 YYDKDF, per germline (reference sequence). This CDR3 spans 15 amino acids. The CDR3, as DNA: TGTGCCACCGGCAGAGATCAGGGGATAAATTCACCCCTCCACTTT. Translation gives CATGRDQGINSPLHF.

Points on this clonotype: It may be a read error: a sequence one base away is much more abundant. The genes are TRBV7-6 and TRBJ2-1; 11 nucleotides agree with TRBD2. TRBJ2-7 matches the DNA end more closely, so the J call is doubtful. This CDR3 is 15 amino acids long. Germline V gene data show CDR1 as SGHVS and CDR2 as FNYEAQ. The CDR3 DNA is TGTGCCAGCAGCCCTAGCGGGGGGATATACAATGAGCAGTACTTC. Translation: CASSPSGGIYNEQYF.

This chain uses TRBV19 with TRBJ1-5; 7 bases line up with TRBD1. The ends lost 7 bases at V and 2 bases at J; junction bases unmatched: 8. Germline V lookup: CDR1 LNHDA, CDR2 SQIVND (reference sequence). The CDR3 covers 15 residues. CDR3 loop: CASNGRGFGNQPQHF. CDR3 nucleotide sequence: TGTGCCAGTAATGGCAGGGGGTTCGGCAATCAGCCCCAGCATTTT.

The chain has TRBV27 and TRBJ2-7; either TRBD1 or TRBD2 may fit D (5 bases each). The V and J ends lost 6 bases and 2 bases respectively, with 20 bases between them. This CDR3 has 16 residues. From germline, CDR1 is MNHEY and CDR2 SMNVEV (reference sequence). The DNA of the CDR3 is TGTGCCAGCAGCTTGGGGTCAGGGAGATTCACCTACGAGCAGTACTTC. Amino acids: CASSLGSGRFTYEQYF.

This clonotype turned up a few times. V usage is TRBV9 and J usage is TRBJ2-1; 8 bases align to TRBD2. V shed 3 bases, J shed 6 bases, and the junction held 8 bases outside the gene matches. From germline, CDR1 is SGDLS and CDR2 YYNGEE. This CDR3 contains 15 residues. For the CDR3, the DNA is TGTGCCAGCAGCGCCCCGGGACTAGAACGCAATGAGCAGTTCTTC. This sequence encodes CASSAPGLERNEQFF.

Comments on this clonotype: Compared with germline, one end of the junction differs, possibly owing to a read error. The V call is TRBV27, the J call TRBJ1-1, with D unclear. The CDR3 runs to 16 residues. Germline CDR1 MNHEY, CDR2 SMNVEV (reference sequence). CDR3 in amino acids: CASSLRFLRLSTEAFF. In nucleotides, the CDR3 is TGTGCTAGCAGTCTACGGTTCCTGCGGCTGAGCACTGAAGCTTTCTTT.

In this sample, this clonotype turned up many times. The genes are TRBV5-6 and TRBJ2-7; D remains unclear. In germline, CDR1 is SGHDT, CDR2 YYEEEE. The V end was cut by 2 bases, the J end by 2 bases, with 11 bases between. This CDR3 is 14 amino acids long. The CDR3 sequence: CASSFGLVPYEQYF. The DNA of the CDR3 is TGTGCCAGCAGCTTCGGGTTAGTACCCTACGAGCAGTACTTC.

This clonotype was seen more than once but under ten times. The chain has TRBV2 and TRBJ1-2; 12 bases agree with TRBD1. Germline CDR1 reads SNHLY; CDR2 reads FYNNEI. After removal of 0 bases from V and 1 base from J, the junction contained 3 bases not matched to a gene. The length of the CDR3 is 17 residues. The CDR3 is CASSEAGTGGFNYGYTF. CDR3 bases: TGTGCCAGCAGTGAAGCCGGGACAGGGGGCTTTAACTATGGCTACACCTTC.

V and J are TRBV27 and TRBJ2-3; no definite D call. Near its end, the DNA agrees better with TRBJ1-5, so the J call may be wrong. The CDR3 is 17 amino acids. From germline, CDR1 is MNHEY and CDR2 SMNVEV (reference sequence). DNA for the CDR3: TGTGCCAGCAGTCCCCAACGGGGAAGTGATAGCAATCAGCCCCAGCATTTT. It codes for CASSPQRGSDSNQPQHF.

The chain uses TRBV12-3 or TRBV12-4 and TRBJ2-5; D unclear. The DNA end favors TRBJ2-7, so the J call may be wrong. The CDR3 is 13 residues long. CDR3 coding DNA: TGTGCCAGCAGTAGGCACGGGTTGTACGAGCAGTACTTC. This sequence encodes CASSRHGLYEQYF.

The chain joins TRBV20-1 to TRBJ2-3, with 9 nucleotides matching TRBD2. CDR1 DFQATT and CDR2 SNEGSKA come from the germline V gene (reference sequence). The CDR3 is 17 amino acids. Germline trimming cut 6 bases from V and 0 bases from J; bases unmatched to any gene: 13. The CDR3 region is CSAPKTSGVASTDTQYF. The CDR3 DNA sequence: TGCAGTGCCCCGAAGACTAGCGGTGTCGCTAGCACAGATACGCAGTATTTT.

Only a few counts were recorded for this clonotype. In DNA form, the CDR3 reads TGCGCCAGCAGCTTCACGGACAGGGGGAACTATGGCTACACCTTC. Amino acids: CASSFTDRGNYGYTF. The chain joins TRBV5-1 to TRBJ1-2, with 10 nucleotides matching TRBD1. Germline V CDR1 and CDR2: SGHRS, YFSETQ. J was trimmed by 2 bases and V by 2 bases; bases with no gene match: 3. The CDR3 covers 15 residues.

The rearrangement links TRBV11-2 to TRBJ2-3; perhaps D is TRBD1 or TRBD2 (5 bases each). CDR1 and CDR2 (germline): SGHAT, FQNNGV. The CDR3 covers 15 residues. V gave up 0 bases and J gave up 5 bases, with 12 bases separating them. CDR3 region: CASSLDRAGRDTQYF. The CDR3 DNA is TGTGCCAGCAGCTTAGATCGGGCAGGGAGAGATACGCAGTATTTT.

The chain carries TRBV29-1 and TRBJ2-5; D ambiguous. CDR3 size: 13 residues. Trimming removed 4 bases from V and 2 bases from J, with 11 bases in between. CDR1 SQVTM and CDR2 ANQGSEA come from the germline V gene. CDR3 nucleotide sequence: TGCAGCGTTGGGGCAGTGATTCAAGAGACCCAGTACTTC. Its translation is CSVGAVIQETQYF.

This clonotype was seen a few times. The chain couples TRBV20-1 to TRBJ2-3; D is tentatively TRBD1 or TRBD2 (5 bases each). The CDR3 has 17 amino acids. Germline CDR1 is DFQATT and CDR2 is SNEGSKA (reference sequence). The V end was cut by 2 bases, the J end by 0 bases, with 18 bases between. CDR3 residues: CSARLPWGTLSTDTQYF. CDR3 DNA: TGCAGTGCTAGACTACCCTGGGGGACCTTAAGCACAGATACGCAGTATTTT.

This clonotype has a handful of counts. The rearrangement links TRBV7-2 to TRBJ2-7, with 7 positions matching TRBD1. Germline V lookup: CDR1 SGHTA, CDR2 FQGNSA. The CDR3 has 15 residues. J was trimmed by 1 base and V by 5 bases; bases with no gene match: 8. In nucleotides, the CDR3 is TGTGCCAGCAGCCAGGGTGGGACAGTTTCCTACGAGCAGTACTTC. This sequence encodes CASSQGGTVSYEQYF.

As regards this clonotype: This may come from a read error, since a much larger clone is one base off. The chain carries TRBV29-1 and TRBJ2-5, with a possible D match to TRBD1 (6 bases). Germline V gene lookup returns CDR1 SQVTM and CDR2 ANQGSEA. V was pared by 8 bases and J by 2 bases, with 12 bases between. The CDR3 has 12 amino acids. This CDR3 is CSCRQAQETQYF. CDR3 DNA sequence: TGCAGCTGTAGACAGGCGCAAGAGACCCAGTACTTC.